One sample yielded the 20 T cell receptor beta chains listed below, sequenced in a study of shared clonotypes between healthy human individuals. TCRdb's copy holds only in-frame clones and misses some; the assay was immunoSEQ multiplex PCR. The sample has 1,400,000 or so clones; approximately 98.5% are singletons. Sequencing was performed on naive CD4+ T cells sorted from blood. Subset: CD45RA+ positively selected. The receptors shown here come from a man aged 30 to 39 in good health.

This chain links TRBV27 with TRBJ2-3, with a tentative D call TRBD1 (6 bases). The CDR3 runs 13 residues. V lost 5 bases to trimming and J lost 6 bases, with 12 bases between them. CDR1 MNHEY and CDR2 SMNVEV come from the germline V gene (reference sequence). The DNA of the CDR3 is TGTGCCAGCAGTCCCCCCCAGGGGGATACGCAGTATTTT. This codes for CASSPPQGDTQYF.

This sequence joins TRBV25-1 and TRBJ2-4; D may be TRBD1 (7 bases). The germline CDR1 and CDR2 sequences are MGHDK and SYGVNS. The CDR3 loop spans 11 amino acids. V shed 7 bases and J shed 7 bases, with 8 bases lying between them. The CDR3 coding sequence is TGTGCCAGCACAGGGGGGAACATTCAGTACTTC. It codes for CASTGGNIQYF.

The chain has TRBV7-2 and TRBJ2-1; a possible D gene is TRBD2 (7 bases). The CDR3 has 15 amino acids. The germline gives CDR1 SGHTA, CDR2 FQGNSA. V lost 5 bases, J lost 5 bases, and 16 bases lay in between. The CDR3 sequence: CASSPRGRDHNEQFF. Here the CDR3 DNA reads TGTGCCAGCAGCCCGAGGGGGAGGGACCACAATGAGCAGTTCTTC. Full variable domain (rest looked up from reference TRBV7-2 and TRBJ2-1): GAGVSQSPSNKVTEKGKDVELRCDPISGHTALYWYRQSLGQGLEFLIYFQGNSAPDKSGLPSDRFSAERTGGSVSTLTIQRTQQEDSAVYLCASSPRGRDHNEQFFGPGTRLTVL.

This clone was recorded only once. V and J are TRBV5-1 and TRBJ2-3; D unclear. CDR1 is SGHRS and CDR2 is YFSETQ in the germline V gene. The CDR3 loop spans 16 amino acids. V gave up 5 bases and J gave up 2 bases, with 18 bases separating them. CDR3 sequence: CASRLRATTTTDTQYF. In DNA, the CDR3 is TGCGCCAGCAGACTCCGGGCCACTACGACCACAGATACGCAGTATTTT.

The rearrangement uses TRBV5-1 and TRBJ1-1; D call uncertain. Trimming removed 0 bases at V and 8 bases at J, with 11 bases between. CDR3 size: 13 residues. Looked up from germline, CDR1 is SGHRS and CDR2 is YFSETQ. CDR3: CASSLDGVREAFF. The DNA for the CDR3 is TGCGCCAGCAGCTTGGATGGTGTGAGGGAAGCTTTCTTT.

This chain connects TRBV7-9 to TRBJ2-3; 12 positions match TRBD2. Trimming took 5 bases from V and 0 from J; bases not matched to a gene: 9. Germline V gives CDR1 SEHNR, CDR2 FQNEAQ (reference sequence). CDR3 size: 18 residues. The CDR3 coding sequence is TGTGCCAGCAGCGGGGGACTAGCGGGTGCCCCTAGCACAGATACGCAGTATTTT. Its protein product is CASSGGLAGAPSTDTQYF.

The chain joins TRBV28 to TRBJ2-4, with a weak D call TRBD1 (6 bases). Germline V CDR1 and CDR2: MDHEN, SYDVKM. V was shortened by 5 bases and J by 0 bases, with 14 bases between the two germline ends. The CDR3 is made up of 16 amino acids. The CDR3 DNA sequence: TGTGCCAGCAGTCCACGGGACAAGGTAGCCAAAAACATTCAGTACTTC. Its protein product is CASSPRDKVAKNIQYF.

Concerning this clone itself: Other DNA sequences from this sample encode an identical CDR3 as well. This sequence joins TRBV18 and TRBJ2-3; D might be TRBD2 (5 bases). The CDR3 sequence is 13 residues long. Per the germline V gene, CDR1 is KGHSH and CDR2 is LQKENI. Between the trimmed V and J ends, which lost 3 bases and 6 bases, there was a span of 10 bases. CDR3: CASSPLAGDTQYF. CDR3 DNA: TGTGCCAGCTCACCCCTAGCTGGGGATACGCAGTATTTT.

This chain connects TRBV28 to TRBJ1-5; D gene ambiguous. Germline V CDR1 and CDR2: MDHEN, SYDVKM. Between the trimmed V and J ends, which lost 7 bases and 7 bases, there was a span of 11 bases. The CDR3 consists of 12 residues. CDR3 protein: CASKVRWQPQHF. In DNA form, the CDR3 reads TGTGCCAGCAAAGTTCGTTGGCAGCCCCAGCATTTT.

V usage is TRBV28 and J usage is TRBJ2-2; possible D gene TRBD2, 5 bases. This CDR3 has 14 amino acids. The V gene lost 2 bases and the J gene lost 10 bases, with 14 bases spanning the gap. CDR1 is MDHEN and CDR2 is SYDVKM in the germline V gene. CDR3 bases: TGTGCCAGCAGTTTAACAACACCGGAGGTGGAGCTGTTTTTT. Protein sequence: CASSLTTPEVELFF.

The genes are TRBV7-2 and TRBJ1-3; no firm D call. Germline CDR1 is SGHTA and CDR2 is FQGNSA. V gave up 6 bases and J gave up 0 bases, with 6 bases separating them. The CDR3 contains 13 residues. The CDR3: CASRIRSGNTIYF. CDR3 in DNA: TGTGCCAGCAGGATACGCTCTGGAAACACCATATATTTT.

The chain has TRBV7-9 and TRBJ1-2, with D tentatively TRBD1 (5 bases). CDR3 length: 14 amino acids. CDR1 SEHNR and CDR2 FQNEAQ come from the germline V gene (reference sequence). V gave up 2 bases and J gave up 1 base, with 8 bases separating them. The CDR3 loop is CASSLPTDNYGYTF. The CDR3 DNA is TGTGCCAGCAGCTTACCGACAGATAACTATGGCTACACCTTC.

The gene calls are TRBV4-2 and TRBJ2-3, with TRBD2 matching 8 bases. Per the germline V gene, CDR1 is LGHNA and CDR2 is YNFKEQ. This CDR3 is 18 amino acids long. V lost 4 bases, J lost 0 bases, and 12 bases stayed unmatched. CDR3 nucleotide sequence: TGTGCCAGCAGCCGACAGAGTATAGCGGGAACTAGCACAGATACGCAGTATTTT. Its translation: CASSRQSIAGTSTDTQYF.

The chain employs TRBV19 and TRBJ2-2; 7 bases match TRBD2. The V gene end was trimmed by 3 bases and the J gene end by 5 bases; junction bases not matched to a gene: 3. The germline CDR1 and CDR2 sequences are LNHDA and SQIVND (reference sequence). The length of the CDR3 is 14 residues. CDR3 sequence: CASSMGGETGELFF. CDR3 DNA sequence: TGTGCCAGTAGTATGGGAGGGGAAACCGGGGAGCTGTTTTTT.

This chain joins TRBV27 and TRBJ2-3; 13 bases agree with TRBD2. In germline, CDR1 is MNHEY, CDR2 SMNVEV (reference sequence). Losses at the gene ends were 5 bases for V and 11 bases for J; bases not matched to a gene: 7. The CDR3 has 14 residues. In DNA form, the CDR3 reads TGTGCCAGCAGTCAAGGACTAGCGGGAGTAAGGCAGTATTTT. This encodes CASSQGLAGVRQYF.

About this clone itself: At the DNA level, this CDR3 is encoded by other sequences in the same sample as well. The rearrangement links TRBV20-1 to TRBJ2-1; tentative D call: TRBD2 (6 bases). This CDR3 has 11 amino acids. Germline CDR1 DFQATT, CDR2 SNEGSKA (reference sequence). Trimming removed 6 bases from V and 4 bases from J, with 7 bases in between. The CDR3: CSAGLYNEQFF. DNA of the CDR3: TGCAGTGCGGGACTTTACAATGAGCAGTTCTTC.

V usage is TRBV6-1 and J usage is TRBJ2-3; a possible D gene is TRBD2 (5 bases). This CDR3 spans 15 amino acids. Germline V gene lookup returns CDR1 MNHNS and CDR2 SASEGT. V was pared by 5 bases and J by 3 bases, with 15 bases between. Here the CDR3 DNA reads TGTGCCAGCAGTTCTACCCCCCTAGCAACAGATACGCAGTATTTT. This encodes CASSSTPLATDTQYF.

The chain is built from TRBV10-3 and TRBJ2-1; the D gene is possibly TRBD2 (6 bases). V dropped 1 base and J dropped 7 bases, with 11 bases sitting between them. The germline V gene has CDR1 ENHRY and CDR2 SYGVKD. This CDR3 has 14 amino acids. CDR3 loop: CAISEYGLQNEQFF. The CDR3 DNA follows: TGTGCCATCAGTGAGTATGGACTACAGAATGAGCAGTTCTTC.

The chain links TRBV5-4 to TRBJ2-3; 8 bases are shared with TRBD2. Germline assignment: CDR1 SGHNT and CDR2 YYREEE (reference sequence). Trimming removed 0 bases from V and 1 base from J; junction bases left unmatched: 7. CDR3 length equals 17 residues. DNA of the CDR3: TGTGCCAGCAGCTTGGGCGCTCGGCGGGAGGGCACAGATACGCAGTATTTT. It is translated as CASSLGARREGTDTQYF.

The chain carries TRBV1 and TRBJ1-3. TRBV1 is assigned pseudogene status. The CDR3 is made up of 16 amino acids. The chain's CDR3 is CTSSQEESDSGNTIYF. Here the CDR3 DNA reads TGCACCAGCAGCCAAGAAGAGTCAGACTCTGGAAACACCATATATTTT.